This T cell receptor beta chain was recovered during a study of T cells in localized non-small cell lung cancer. Study findings and constraints: Adjacent lung held a median about 57 of the top 100 tumor clones.

TCRdb keeps only in-frame clones here, not all; method: immunoSEQ multiplex PCR. Altogether 10,000 to 15,000 clones are present, about 86% being singletons, with the ten largest covering approximately 59%. Concerning this clone: Its antigen is currently unknown.

V gave up 0 bases and J gave up 2 bases, with 19 bases separating them. CDR3 length: 18 residues. Germline V gives CDR1 SGHTS, CDR2 YDEGEE. This clonotype was sampled from an older male donor with stage III lung adenocarcinoma. V usage is TRBV5-8 and J usage is TRBJ2-3; no firm D call. The specimen was peripheral blood, collected before any cancer treatment. The CDR3 coding sequence is TGTGCCAGCAGCTTGGAATTTGGAACTATAACGGCCACAGATACGCAGTATTTT. Amino acid sequence: CASSLEFGTITATDTQYF.